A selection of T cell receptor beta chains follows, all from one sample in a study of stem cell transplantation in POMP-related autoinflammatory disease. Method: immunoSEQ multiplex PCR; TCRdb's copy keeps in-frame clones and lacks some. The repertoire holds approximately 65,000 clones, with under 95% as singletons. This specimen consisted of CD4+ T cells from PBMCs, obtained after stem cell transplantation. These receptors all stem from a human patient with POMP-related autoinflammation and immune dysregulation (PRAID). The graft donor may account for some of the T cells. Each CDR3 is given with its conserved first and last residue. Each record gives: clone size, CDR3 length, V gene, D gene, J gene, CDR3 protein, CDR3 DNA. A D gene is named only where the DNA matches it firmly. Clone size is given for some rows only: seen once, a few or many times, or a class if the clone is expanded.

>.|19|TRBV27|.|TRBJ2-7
CASSSRLRPGAAGPYEQYF
TGTGCCAGCAGTTCCCGACTGAGACCGGGCGCCGCGGGACCCTACGAGCAGTACTTC
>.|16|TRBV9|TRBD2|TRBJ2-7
CASSVAPGLAGYEQYF
TGTGCCAGCAGCGTAGCCCCGGGACTAGCCGGCTACGAGCAGTACTTC
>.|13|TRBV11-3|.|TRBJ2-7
CASSLGQSYEQYF
TGTGCCAGCAGCTTAGGACAGTCCTACGAGCAGTACTTC
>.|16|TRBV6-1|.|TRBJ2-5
CASSEAYTPGGETQYF
TGTGCCAGCAGTGAAGCGTACACCCCCGGCGGTGAGACCCAGTACTTC
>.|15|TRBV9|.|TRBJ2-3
CASSVEGGKTDTQYF
TGTGCCAGCAGCGTCGAAGGCGGGAAAACAGATACGCAGTATTTT
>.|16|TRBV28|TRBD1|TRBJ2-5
CASSLYVGTDQETQYF
TGTGCCAGCAGTTTATACGTCGGGACAGACCAAGAGACCCAGTACTTC
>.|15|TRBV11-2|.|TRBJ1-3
CASSHSHRSGNTIYF
TGTGCCAGCAGCCACTCCCATCGCTCTGGAAACACCATATATTTT
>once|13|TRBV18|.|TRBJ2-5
CASSRENQETQYF
TGTGCCAGCTCACGAGAAAATCAAGAGACCCAGTACTTC
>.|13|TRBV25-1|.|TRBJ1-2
CASSVVGGRGYTF
TGTGCCAGCAGTGTCGTCGGGGGACGTGGCTACACCTTC
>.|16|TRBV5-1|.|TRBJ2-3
CASSLGPESYTDTQYF
TGCGCCAGCAGCTTGGGACCAGAGAGTTACACAGATACGCAGTATTTT
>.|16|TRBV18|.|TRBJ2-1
CASSLVAMSSYNEQFF
TGTGCCAGCTCTCTCGTTGCCATGAGCTCCTACAATGAGCAGTTCTTC
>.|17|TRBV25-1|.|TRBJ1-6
CASSESLRGRRDSPLHF
TGTGCCAGCAGTGAATCGTTACGGGGGCGCAGGGATTCACCCCTCCACTTT
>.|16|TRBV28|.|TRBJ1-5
CASSQARRGRNQPQHF
TGTGCCAGCAGCCAGGCGCGGAGGGGGAGGAATCAGCCCCAGCATTTT
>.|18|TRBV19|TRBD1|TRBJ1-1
CASSIRTRAAGGNTEAFF
TGTGCCAGTAGTATCCGCACCAGGGCCGCAGGGGGGAACACTGAAGCTTTCTTT
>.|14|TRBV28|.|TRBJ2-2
CASSLSGDTGELFF
TGTGCCAGCAGTTTGTCAGGGGACACCGGGGAGCTGTTTTTT
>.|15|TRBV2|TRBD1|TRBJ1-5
CASSEDRGIVQPQHF
TGTGCCAGCAGTGAAGACAGGGGGATTGTTCAGCCCCAGCATTTT
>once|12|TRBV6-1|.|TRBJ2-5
CASSPRWGIQYF
TGTGCCAGCAGCCCCCGGTGGGGGATCCAGTACTTC
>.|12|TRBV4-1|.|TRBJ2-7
CASSQPSYEQYF
TGCGCCAGCAGCCAGCCCTCCTACGAGCAGTACTTC
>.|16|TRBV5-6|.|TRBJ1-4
CASRSEGGGVNEKLFF
TGTGCCAGCAGGTCTGAGGGCGGGGGCGTCAATGAAAAACTGTTTTTT
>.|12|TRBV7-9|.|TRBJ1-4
CASSLSAEKLFF
TGTGCCAGCAGCTTGTCCGCAGAAAAACTGTTTTTT
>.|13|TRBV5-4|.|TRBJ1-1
CASSSYETTEAFF
TGTGCCAGCAGCTCCTATGAGACCACTGAAGCTTTCTTT
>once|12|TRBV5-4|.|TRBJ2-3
CASSLDRDAQYF
TGTGCCAGCAGCTTGGACAGGGACGCGCAGTATTTT
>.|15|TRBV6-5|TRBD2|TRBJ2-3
CASTPAGPSTDTQYF
TGTGCCAGCACCCCAGCGGGGCCTAGCACAGATACGCAGTATTTT
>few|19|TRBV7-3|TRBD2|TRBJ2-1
CASSLTRTSGSKSYNEQFF
TGTGCCAGCAGCTTAACCCGGACTAGCGGGAGCAAGTCCTACAATGAGCAGTTCTTC
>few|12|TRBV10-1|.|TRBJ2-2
CASSDSIGELFF
TGCGCCAGCAGTGATAGCATCGGGGAGCTGTTTTTT
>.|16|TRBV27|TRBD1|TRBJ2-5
CASSRWTGPGRETQYF
TGTGCCAGCAGTCGTTGGACAGGGCCCGGTAGGGAGACCCAGTACTTC
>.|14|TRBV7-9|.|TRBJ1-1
CASSLWTKETEAFF
TGTGCCAGCAGCTTGTGGACCAAGGAGACTGAAGCTTTCTTT
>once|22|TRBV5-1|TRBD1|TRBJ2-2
CASSLSHRRGTGGWFDTGELFF
TGCGCCAGCAGCCTCTCTCACCGAAGGGGGACAGGGGGCTGGTTTGACACCGGGGAGCTGTTTTTT
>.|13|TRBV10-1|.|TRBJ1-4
CASSRDLDEKLFF
TGCGCCAGCTCCCGGGACTTAGATGAAAAACTGTTTTTT
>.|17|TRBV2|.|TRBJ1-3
CASAFSYGRVAGNTIYF
TGTGCCAGCGCTTTTTCTTATGGTAGGGTGGCTGGAAACACCATATATTTT
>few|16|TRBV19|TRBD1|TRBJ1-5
CASSKRGQVSNQPQHF
TGTGCCAGTAGTAAGAGAGGACAGGTTAGCAATCAGCCCCAGCATTTT
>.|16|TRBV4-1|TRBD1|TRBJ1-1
CASSQRTGFLNTEAFF
TGCGCCAGCAGCCAACGGACAGGGTTTTTGAACACTGAAGCTTTCTTT
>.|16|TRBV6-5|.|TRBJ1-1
CASSYRTVGMNTEAFF
TGTGCCAGCAGTTACCGAACAGTGGGGATGAACACTGAAGCTTTCTTT
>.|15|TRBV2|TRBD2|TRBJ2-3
CASSRLAVFADTQYF
TGTGCCAGCAGTAGACTAGCGGTTTTTGCAGATACGCAGTATTTT
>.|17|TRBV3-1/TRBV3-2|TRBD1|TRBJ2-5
CASSQAVLRDRRETQYF
TGTGCCAGCAGCCAAGCGGTTTTGAGGGACAGGAGGGAGACCCAGTACTTC
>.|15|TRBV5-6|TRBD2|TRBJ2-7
CASSYRTSSFYEQYF
TGTGCCAGCAGCTACCGGACTAGTTCATTTTACGAGCAGTACTTC
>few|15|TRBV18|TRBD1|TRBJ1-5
CASSPSGGGNQPQHF
TGTGCCAGCTCACCGTCAGGGGGAGGCAATCAGCCCCAGCATTTT
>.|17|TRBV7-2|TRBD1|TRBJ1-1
CASSPRGLDRVKTEAFF
TGTGCCAGCAGCCCCAGGGGGCTTGACAGGGTCAAGACTGAAGCTTTCTTT
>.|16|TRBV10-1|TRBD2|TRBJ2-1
CASSGAGRGGRNEQFF
TGCGCCAGCAGTGGAGCCGGGCGGGGGGGCCGGAATGAGCAGTTCTTC
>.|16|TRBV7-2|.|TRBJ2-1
CASSLEVGGSYNEQFF
TGTGCCAGCAGCTTAGAGGTCGGGGGTAGCTACAATGAGCAGTTCTTC
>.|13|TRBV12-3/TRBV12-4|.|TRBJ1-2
CASRSVFGYGYTF
TGTGCCAGCAGATCCGTGTTTGGATATGGCTACACCTTC
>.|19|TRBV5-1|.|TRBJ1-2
CASSLGPRENSTGYYGYTF
TGCGCCAGCAGCTTGGGACCCCGGGAGAATTCTACTGGTTACTATGGCTACACCTTC
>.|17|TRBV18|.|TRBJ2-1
CASSLITRSHSYNEQFF
TGTGCCAGCTCACTCATTACTCGCTCCCACTCCTACAATGAGCAGTTCTTC
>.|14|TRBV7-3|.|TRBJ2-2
CASSLNLNTGELFF
TGTGCCAGCAGCTTAAATCTGAACACCGGGGAGCTGTTTTTT
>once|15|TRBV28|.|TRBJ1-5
CASSLGGQPYQPQHF
TGTGCCAGCAGTTTAGGCGGACAGCCTTATCAGCCCCAGCATTTT